The 30 T cell receptor beta chains in this list originate from one sample, sequenced in a study of shared clonotypes between healthy human individuals. Clones were read by immunoSEQ multiplex PCR, and TCRdb kept only the in-frame ones, dropping some. The sample has 950,000 to 1,200,000 clones, roughly 80% seen once. Sequencing used memory CD4+ T cells from PBMCs. As to subset: CD45RA-negative fraction. These TCRs come from a man aged 18 to 35 in good health. Some clones in this sample may be carry-over from other donors' samples.

V usage is TRBV5-1 and J usage is TRBJ2-6, with D hard to call. The germline gives CDR1 SGHRS, CDR2 YFSETQ. Trimming left V 4 bases short and J 0 bases short, with 8 bases between. The CDR3 covers 15 residues. This chain's CDR3 is CASSRMSSGANVLTF. CDR3 sequence (DNA): TGCGCCAGCAGCCGCATGAGCTCTGGGGCCAACGTCCTGACTTTC.

The chain is built from TRBV6-1 and TRBJ1-4, with TRBD1 matching over 7 bases. V gave up 6 bases and J gave up 8 bases; unmatched junction bases: 9. Germline values: CDR1 MNHNS, CDR2 SASEGT. The CDR3 sequence is 14 residues long. The CDR3 DNA reads as TGTGCCAGCAGAGACGACAGGGTCGGAGAAAAACTGTTTTTT. Protein: CASRDDRVGEKLFF.

The V gene is TRBV5-1, the J gene TRBJ2-7, with D unclear. The CDR3 sequence is 13 residues long. Germline V gene sequence: CDR1 SGHRS, CDR2 YFSETQ. Trimming pared 0 bases from V and 5 bases from J, leaving 9 bases between. This chain's CDR3 is CASSLGPFDEQYF. The CDR3 DNA reads as TGCGCCAGCAGCTTGGGTCCGTTCGACGAGCAGTACTTC.

The chain links TRBV6-5 to TRBJ1-5; 9 positions match TRBD1. In germline, CDR1 is MNHEY, CDR2 SVGAGI. The CDR3 contains 15 residues. The V segment lost 6 bases and the J segment 2 bases; nucleotides outside the gene matches: 5. CDR3 region: CASRLQGAGNQPQHF. Here the CDR3 DNA reads TGTGCCAGCAGGCTACAGGGGGCTGGCAATCAGCCCCAGCATTTT.

The gene calls are TRBV6-6 and TRBJ2-7, with TRBD2 matching 12 bases. CDR3 length: 14 amino acids. Germline trimming cut 5 bases from V and 3 bases from J; bases unmatched to any gene: 2. Germline CDR1 MNHNY, CDR2 SVGAGI (reference sequence). In DNA form, the CDR3 reads TGTGCCAGCAGTGAGGGACTAGCGGGCTACGAGCAGTACTTC. Translated, it gives CASSEGLAGYEQYF.

The rearrangement links TRBV4-1 to TRBJ2-1; D is unclear. Germline lookup yields CDR1 MGHRA and CDR2 YSYEKL. V was trimmed by 0 bases and J by 2 bases, leaving 8 bases between them. The CDR3 length is 15 residues. CDR3 sequence: CASSQDLGPYNEQFF. CDR3 coding DNA: TGCGCCAGCAGCCAAGATCTGGGTCCCTACAATGAGCAGTTCTTC.

On this clone: Other nucleotide sequences from this sample produce the same CDR3. The chain recombines TRBV7-9 with TRBJ1-2; D unresolved. There are 12 residues in the CDR3. Trimming stripped 0 bases from V and 6 bases from J, with 5 bases between. CDR1 and CDR2 (germline): SEHNR, FQNEAQ (reference sequence). The DNA of the CDR3 is TGTGCCAGCAGCTTAGCAGGACATGGCTACACCTTC. This gives the protein CASSLAGHGYTF. Filled out from reference TRBV7-9 and TRBJ1-2, the complete variable domain reads DTGVSQNPRHKITKRGQNVTFRCDPISEHNRLYWYRQTLGQGPEFLTYFQNEAQLEKSRLLSDRFSAERPKGSFSTLEIQRTEQGDSAMYLCASSLAGHGYTFGSGTRLTVV.

This chain joins TRBV27 and TRBJ1-2; D perhaps matches TRBD1 (5 bases). Germline values: CDR1 MNHEY, CDR2 SMNVEV (reference sequence). CDR3 size: 15 residues. Trimming cost V 4 bases and J 4 bases, with 16 bases left between them. Written as DNA, the CDR3 is TGTGCCAGCAGTTCTGCAGGGTCAAGGATCTATGGCTACACCTTC. Protein: CASSSAGSRIYGYTF.

This chain links TRBV28 with TRBJ2-7, with D maybe TRBD2 (7 bases). This CDR3 spans 14 amino acids. Germline V gene lookup returns CDR1 MDHEN and CDR2 SYDVKM. V lost 9 bases and J lost 4, with 19 bases in between. CDR3 residues: CASFSGGSRYEQYF. Written as DNA, the CDR3 is TGTGCCAGTTTCTCGGGGGGCAGTCGATACGAGCAGTACTTC.

Concerning this clone itself: The junction shows a germline mismatch at one end, possibly a read error. The rearrangement links TRBV30 to TRBJ1-4, with unresolved D. There are 14 residues in the CDR3. CDR1 is GTSNPN and CDR2 is SVGIG in the germline V gene (reference sequence). The CDR3 loop reads CAWSVLQSNEKLSF. The CDR3, as DNA: TGTGCCTGGAGTGTACTACAGTCTAATGAAAAACTGTCTTTT. Drawing the rest from reference TRBV30 and TRBJ1-4, the complete variable domain is SQTIHQWPATLVQPVGSPLSLECTVEGTSNPNLYWYRQAAGRGLQLLFYSVGIGQISSEVPQNLSASRPQDRQFILSSKKLLLSDSGFYLCAWSVLQSNEKLSFGSGTQLSVL.

This clone was picked up a small number of times. The rearrangement uses TRBV2 and TRBJ2-7; maybe TRBD1 (5 bases). Trimming removed 2 bases at V and 3 bases at J, with 11 bases between. This CDR3 has 14 residues. Germline V gene sequence: CDR1 SNHLY, CDR2 FYNNEI. As DNA, the CDR3 is TGTGCCAGCAGTGAACAGGGTATTTTCTACGAGCAGTACTTC. Amino acids: CASSEQGIFYEQYF.

This clone has just one count. The chain carries TRBV27 and TRBJ2-2; D uncertain. This CDR3 has 12 amino acids. Germline V gene data show CDR1 as MNHEY and CDR2 as SMNVEV (reference sequence). V was trimmed by 8 bases and J by 2 bases, leaving 6 bases between them. The CDR3 loop reads CASGYNTGELFF. CDR3 DNA sequence: TGTGCCAGCGGGTATAACACCGGGGAGCTGTTTTTT.

The J gene is TRBJ1-2, the V gene TRBV7-9, with 9 bases aligning to TRBD1. The CDR3 is made up of 16 amino acids. With 5 bases clipped from V and 0 bases from J, the junction kept 7 bases outside the gene matches. The germline V gene encodes CDR1 SEHNR and CDR2 FQNEAQ (reference sequence). The DNA of the CDR3 is TGTGCCAGCAGCCGTGGGACAGGGTCCTCTAACTATGGCTACACCTTC. It encodes CASSRGTGSSNYGYTF.

V and J are TRBV5-1 and TRBJ1-3; 9 positions agree with TRBD1. The CDR3 covers 17 residues. The germline V gene has CDR1 SGHRS and CDR2 YFSETQ. V was clipped by 0 bases and J by 5 bases; unmatched bases: 9. The CDR3 DNA reads TGCGCCAGCAGCTTGGTGGGACAGGGAGATTTTAGAAACACCATATATTTT. It yields the protein CASSLVGQGDFRNTIYF. Filled out from reference TRBV5-1 and TRBJ1-3, the complete variable domain reads KAGVTQTPRYLIKTRGQQVTLSCSPISGHRSVSWYQQTPGQGLQFLFEYFSETQRNKGNFPGRFSGRQFSNSRSEMNVSTLELGDSALYLCASSLVGQGDFRNTIYFGEGSWLTVV.

The gene calls are TRBV18 and TRBJ1-4, with D hard to call. The CDR3 runs 16 residues. CDR1 and CDR2 from the germline V gene are KGHSH and LQKENI. The V end was cut by 0 bases, the J end by 5 bases, with 13 bases between. The CDR3 sequence is CASSPPAAPGNEKLFF. CDR3 nucleotides: TGTGCCAGCTCACCACCGGCAGCCCCGGGGAATGAAAAACTGTTTTTT.

This clone was seen only a few times. The chain couples TRBV10-2 to TRBJ2-3; D might be TRBD2 (6 bases). The CDR3 sequence is 13 residues long. V dropped 11 bases and J dropped 6 bases, with 18 bases sitting between them. The V gene's germline CDR1 is WSHSY and CDR2 SAAADI. The chain's CDR3 is CASSRGRQDTQYF. The CDR3 bases are TGCGCCTCCTCGCGGGGAAGGCAGGATACGCAGTATTTT.

This clone was detected once. The gene calls are TRBV5-1 and TRBJ2-3; 10 bases agree with TRBD1. The CDR3 spans 16 residues. CDR1 is SGHRS, CDR2 YFSETQ, per germline. Trimming cost V 4 bases and J 1 base; bases outside gene matches: 6. The CDR3 DNA sequence: TGCGCCAGCAGCCTGCCCGGACAGGGGGGCACAGATACGCAGTATTTT. This codes for CASSLPGQGGTDTQYF.

This clone was seen a handful of times. The sample has other DNA sequences that encode this CDR3 too. The V call is TRBV6-1, the J call TRBJ1-2; a possible D gene is TRBD1 (5 bases). CDR3 length equals 15 residues. The V end lost 5 bases, the J end lost 0 bases, and 13 bases lay between the germline ends. Germline CDR1 and CDR2: MNHNS and SASEGT. Written as DNA, the CDR3 is TGTGCCAGCAGTTCCCAGACAGCTCCTAACTATGGCTACACCTTC. It specifies CASSSQTAPNYGYTF.

The chain recombines TRBV28 with TRBJ2-4, with TRBD2 identical over 14 bases. The CDR3 covers 18 residues. With V trimmed by 6 bases and J by 3 bases, 10 bases remained unmatched. The germline V gene encodes CDR1 MDHEN and CDR2 SYDVKM. CDR3 bases: TGTGCCAGCAGCAGGGGACTAGCGGGAGTGCGGGGCAAAAACATTCAGTACTTC. This codes for CASSRGLAGVRGKNIQYF. Full variable domain (outside the CDR3, taken from reference TRBV28 and TRBJ2-4): DVKVTQSSRYLVKRTGEKVFLECVQDMDHENMFWYRQDPGLGLRLIYFSYDVKMKEKGDIPEGYSVSREKKERFSLILESASTNQTSMYLCASSRGLAGVRGKNIQYFGAGTRLSVL.

This chain links TRBV18 with TRBJ1-2, with D hard to call. Trimming removed 3 bases from V and 2 bases from J, with 10 bases in between. The CDR3 length is 14 residues. Germline CDR1 is KGHSH and CDR2 is LQKENI. Written as DNA, the CDR3 is TGTGCCAGCTCACCGGAGCAATTGAACTATGGCTACACCTTC. This gives the protein CASSPEQLNYGYTF.

J is TRBJ2-7 and V is TRBV28, with D possibly being TRBD1 (5 bases). CDR1 MDHEN and CDR2 SYDVKM come from the germline V gene. Trimming removed 7 bases at V and 0 bases at J, with 10 bases between. CDR3 length: 13 residues. CDR3 amino acids: CASTVGASYEQYF. The CDR3 nucleotides are TGTGCCAGCACCGTAGGGGCCTCCTACGAGCAGTACTTC.

Points on this clone: This may stem from a read error, because a much larger clone lies one nucleotide away. Additional DNA sequences in this sample encode the identical CDR3. The V and J genes are TRBV2 and TRBJ2-3, with TRBD2 matching 12 bases. V was clipped by 4 bases and J by 1 base; unmatched bases: 0. The CDR3 is made up of 15 amino acids. In germline, CDR1 is SNHLY, CDR2 FYNNEI. As DNA, the CDR3 is TGTGCCAGCAGTGGACTAGCGGGAGGCACAGATACGCAGTATTTT. Its translation: CASSGLAGGTDTQYF.

This clone was seen repeatedly, ten times or more. The chain carries TRBV29-1 and TRBJ2-1, with 10 bases identical to TRBD2. Trimming took 7 bases from V and 0 from J; bases not matched to a gene: 9. Germline V lookup: CDR1 SQVTM, CDR2 ANQGSEA. The CDR3 is 16 amino acids. This CDR3 is CSGGGSGRSSYNEQFF. The CDR3 DNA reads TGCAGCGGAGGAGGTAGCGGGAGGAGCTCCTACAATGAGCAGTTCTTC.

This clone was counted only a few times. The chain carries TRBV30 and TRBJ2-5; possible D gene TRBD1, 5 bases. CDR1 GTSNPN and CDR2 SVGIG come from the germline V gene (reference sequence). The CDR3 is 15 residues long. V gave up 5 bases and J gave up 2 bases, with 18 bases separating them. The CDR3 DNA is TGTGCCTGGGAAGATATGGGGCAGAGACAAGAGACCCAGTACTTC. This codes for CAWEDMGQRQETQYF.

This chain uses TRBV28 with TRBJ2-7, with D tentatively TRBD1 (6 bases). This CDR3 has 12 amino acids. V was shortened by 6 bases and J by 3 bases, with 9 bases between the two germline ends. Germline values: CDR1 MDHEN, CDR2 SYDVKM. The CDR3 reads CASRTQGYEQYF. The CDR3 DNA reads as TGTGCCAGCAGGACACAGGGCTACGAGCAGTACTTC.

The gene calls are TRBV5-4 and TRBJ2-5, with D possibly TRBD2 on 5 matching bases. Germline V gives CDR1 SGHNT, CDR2 YYREEE (reference sequence). Trimming cost V 0 bases and J 6 bases, with 12 bases left between them. The CDR3 has 14 residues. The chain's CDR3 is CASSLGAGSQTQYF. DNA of the CDR3: TGTGCCAGCAGCTTGGGGGCTGGGAGCCAGACCCAGTACTTC.

This clone was found a few times. V usage is TRBV30 and J usage is TRBJ2-1, with 8 bases matching TRBD1. The CDR3 totals 12 residues. In germline, CDR1 is GTSNPN, CDR2 SVGIG (reference sequence). J was trimmed by 12 bases and V by 2 bases; bases with no gene match: 6. The CDR3 protein is CAWSSSGGGQFF. The CDR3 DNA reads TGTGCCTGGAGTTCCTCAGGGGGCGGGCAGTTCTTC.

A remark on this clone: Other nucleotide sequences from this sample produce the same CDR3. V is TRBV27 and J is TRBJ1-5; tentative D call: TRBD1 (5 bases). Germline-derived CDR1 and CDR2 are MNHEY and SMNVEV (reference sequence). Trimming removed 2 bases from V and 0 bases from J, with 8 bases in between. The CDR3 sequence is 15 residues long. As DNA, the CDR3 is TGTGCCAGCAGTTTAGGGGGATATAGCAATCAGCCCCAGCATTTT. Translation: CASSLGGYSNQPQHF.

V gene TRBV5-1 combines with J gene TRBJ2-3, with 8 bases lining up with TRBD2. CDR3 length: 15 amino acids. The germline CDR1 and CDR2 sequences are SGHRS and YFSETQ. J was trimmed by 6 bases and V by 0 bases; bases with no gene match: 6. CDR3 sequence reads: CASSLGAGVADTQYF. The CDR3 coding sequence is TGCGCCAGCAGCTTGGGAGCGGGAGTCGCCGATACGCAGTATTTT. Variable domain in full (rest from reference TRBV5-1 and TRBJ2-3): KAGVTQTPRYLIKTRGQQVTLSCSPISGHRSVSWYQQTPGQGLQFLFEYFSETQRNKGNFPGRFSGRQFSNSRSEMNVSTLELGDSALYLCASSLGAGVADTQYFGPGTRLTVL.

V and J are TRBV7-6 and TRBJ1-3; no clear D. The V gene's germline CDR1 is SGHVS and CDR2 FNYEAQ. The V end was cut by 0 bases, the J end by 1 base, with 7 bases between. The CDR3 has 15 amino acids. Here the CDR3 reads CASSLAAGSGNTIYF. The CDR3 nucleotides read TGTGCCAGCAGCTTAGCGGCGGGATCTGGAAACACCATATATTTT.